Here is one T cell receptor (beta chain) with its context. Antigen unknown. This CDR3 is built from 14 residues. CDR1 and CDR2 (germline): SQVTM, ANQGSEA. Trimming removed 0 bases at V and 3 bases at J, with 12 bases between. This record belongs to a study of cytomegalovirus exposure and HLA in healthy donors. Study-wide findings and caveats: Later analysis associated a missense DCLRE1C variant with TCR beta V- and J-gene trimming. An analysis done earlier found most TCR beta V segments productive about 87% or about 30% of the time.

Primers: 60 Vbeta forward and 13 Jbeta reverse. Repertoires were generated with immunoSEQ multiplex PCR, while TCRdb's copy carries only in-frame clones and drops some. The profile shows 150,000 to 200,000 clones, 60% to 85% of them singletons. The chain couples TRBV29-1 to TRBJ2-7, with D possibly matching TRBD1 (5 bases). This TCR was recovered from a female donor in good health and CMV-seronegative. The sequencing sample was made of PBMCs. The CDR3 region is CSVEDGQGSYEQYF. As DNA, the CDR3 is TGCAGCGTTGAAGATGGGCAGGGAAGCTACGAGCAGTACTTC.